This paragraph covers one T cell receptor (beta chain) sequence. Its antigen remains undetermined. Per-nucleotide qualities are absent, and no much larger clonotype sits a single base away. These reads were obtained on an Illumina MiSeq. In-frame beta chains were kept once TCRdb had trimmed the public reads at Q25 with fastp and called clones with MiXCR. Duplicate CDR3 protein sequences are folded into a single record with the most common DNA and genes. The sample table lists over 55,000 distinct CDR3 sequences, 50% to 70% of them with a count of one. The ten largest clones take up 7% to 8.5% of the sample. These data belong to a study of type 1 regulatory T cells (dated by TCRdb to the early 2020s). General notes on the study: The study characterized an in vitro protocol that generated a Tr1-enriched, alloantigen-specific CD4 T cell product named T-allo10. T-allo10 was being evaluated clinically in patients with hematological malignancies who were receiving allogeneic hematopoietic stem cell transplantation.

According to the description, T-allo10 cells that came from the donor were anergic, were specific for host alloantigens, and could carry out alloantigen-specific suppression. Sequencing was done on a sample of cultured T cells, either the whole culture or a sorted T cell fraction (not recorded which). What the cell subset or site label conveys for this sample: Tr1-enriched cell product generated in vitro against host alloantigens. The receptor comes from a human donor in good health.

The DNA sequence follows: TGTGCCACCAGAGGGACCGCGGGGATTGCTACGCAGTATTTT. The encoded protein is CATRGTAGIATQYF. The sequence is built from TRBV24-1 and TRBJ2-3; possibly the D gene is TRBD2, per 6 matching bases. V loses 7 bases, J loses 8 bases, and the germline ends lie 18 bases apart. The CDR3, from cysteine to phenylalanine, totals 14 residues. Only the CDR3 part of the read is kept: 42 bases, read in frame from the first base. CDR1 and CDR2 (KGHDR, SFDVKD) derive from the germline V gene.